Each of the 26 T cell receptor beta chains below was sequenced from the same sample in a study of T cell responses to AZD1222 COVID-19 vaccine. Sequencing was performed with immunoSEQ multiplex PCR; in TCRdb, only in-frame clones are kept and a portion is missing. The table has 150,000 to 200,000 clones, 93% seen once; the top ten hold roughly 3.9%. The material was peripheral blood, obtained on day 0 of AZD1222 vaccination. The receptors stem from an adult in good health.

The chain carries TRBV9 and TRBJ1-2; TRBD1 might be the D (5 bases). The CDR3 runs 13 residues. V shed 8 bases and J shed 2 bases, with 13 bases lying between them. CDR1 is SGDLS, CDR2 YYNGEE, per germline. CDR3 loop: CASGRGDNYGYTF. The CDR3, as DNA: TGTGCCAGTGGGAGGGGAGACAACTATGGCTACACCTTC. The full variable domain, completed using reference TRBV9 and TRBJ1-2, is DSGVTQTPKHLITATGQRVTLRCSPRSGDLSVYWYQQSLDQGLQFLIQYYNGEERAKGNILERFSAQQFPDLHSELNLSSLELGDSALYFCASGRGDNYGYTFGSGTRLTVV.

V gene TRBV21-1 combines with J gene TRBJ2-1; TRBD1 was called by the table and not checked on the DNA. TRBV21-1 is designated a pseudogene. The CDR3 has 14 amino acids. This CDR3 is CASSRSDRDGEQFF. DNA for the CDR3: TGTGCCAGCAGCAGGTCGGACAGGGATGGCGAGCAGTTCTTC.

The chain uses TRBV5-4 and TRBJ2-1, with 9 bases aligning to TRBD2. In germline, CDR1 is SGHNT, CDR2 YYREEE (reference sequence). This CDR3 has 14 residues. Trimming at V came to 4 bases and at J to 5 bases, leaving 4 bases not matched to a gene. The CDR3 is CASSGGLANNEQFF. For the CDR3, the DNA is TGTGCCAGCAGCGGGGGACTAGCCAACAATGAGCAGTTCTTC.

This rearrangement joins TRBV3-1 (or the pseudogene TRBV3-2) to TRBJ2-3; 14 bases are a match to TRBD2. Trimming cost V 4 bases and J 1 base; bases outside gene matches: 13. Germline values: CDR1 LGHDT, CDR2 YNNKEL (reference sequence). The CDR3 contains 20 residues. The CDR3 loop is CASSRSRPGLAGAGTDTQYF. The CDR3 nucleotides are TGTGCCAGCAGCCGGTCCCGACCGGGACTAGCGGGAGCGGGCACAGATACGCAGTATTTT.

The gene calls are TRBV5-1 and TRBJ1-2, with 12 bases aligning to TRBD1. V dropped 4 bases and J dropped 8; count of bases not matched to a gene: 12. Germline loops: CDR1 SGHRS, CDR2 YFSETQ. This CDR3 has 16 residues. The CDR3 nucleotides are TGCGCCAGCAGCCCCCAGGGGGGACAGGGGGCGAAAGGCTACACCTTC. Protein: CASSPQGGQGAKGYTF.

CDR3 sequence reads: CASGADIGSPLHF. DNA of the CDR3: TGTGCTAGTGGTGCCGACATCGGATCACCCCTCCACTTT. The genes are TRBV12-5 and TRBJ1-6; D gene ambiguous. V was pared by 5 bases and J by 10 bases, with 12 bases between. Looked up from germline, CDR1 is LGHNT and CDR2 is FRNRAP. This CDR3 is built from 13 residues.

In its sample, this clone was seen once. DNA of the CDR3: TGTGCCAGCAGGCGCGTTGGCTCCTATAATTCACCCCTCCACTTT. This gives the protein CASRRVGSYNSPLHF. This chain joins TRBV5-6 and TRBJ1-6; D unresolved. The CDR3 is made up of 15 amino acids. Per germline, CDR1 SGHDT and CDR2 YYEEEE. V dropped 5 bases and J dropped 0 bases, with 9 bases sitting between them. Full variable domain (remainder filled in from reference TRBV5-6 and TRBJ1-6): DAGVTQSPTHLIKTRGQQVTLRCSPKSGHDTVSWYQQALGQGPQFIFQYYEEEERQRGNFPDRFSGHQFPNYSSELNVNALLLGDSALYLCASRRVGSYNSPLHFGNGTRLTVT.

This chain joins TRBV10-1 and TRBJ2-1; a possible D gene is TRBD2 (6 bases). This CDR3 comprises 14 residues. Trimming took 2 bases from V and 13 from J, leaving 18 bases between them. Germline CDR1 reads WNHNN; CDR2 reads SYGVQD (reference sequence). In DNA form, the CDR3 reads TGCGCCAGCAGTGAGACTGGGGCGGGAATGGCTCAGTTCTTC. The encoded protein is CASSETGAGMAQFF.

This clone was seen just once. The chain links TRBV19 to TRBJ1-1, with unresolved D. Per germline, CDR1 LNHDA and CDR2 SQIVND (reference sequence). This CDR3 spans 14 amino acids. V lost 3 bases and J lost 2, with 10 bases in between. The CDR3 nucleotides are TGTGCCAGTAGTATTTGGGTGACAAACACTGAAGCTTTCTTT. Translated: CASSIWVTNTEAFF. Looking up the rest from reference TRBV19 and TRBJ1-1 gives the full variable domain: DGGITQSPKYLFRKEGQNVTLSCEQNLNHDAMYWYRQDPGQGLRLIYYSQIVNDFQKGDIAEGYSVSREKKESFPLTVTSAQKNPTAFYLCASSIWVTNTEAFFGQGTRLTVV.

This clone has only a few counts. The chain carries TRBV30 and TRBJ2-3, with 8 bases that match TRBD2. V was clipped by 1 base and J by 2 bases; unmatched bases: 2. This CDR3 has 14 amino acids. Germline V lookup: CDR1 GTSNPN, CDR2 SVGIG (reference sequence). For the CDR3, the DNA is TGTGCCTGGAGTGCAGGACTAGCCACAGATACGCAGTATTTT. Translation: CAWSAGLATDTQYF. The full variable domain, with the rest looked up from reference TRBV30 and TRBJ2-3, is SQTIHQWPATLVQPVGSPLSLECTVEGTSNPNLYWYRQAAGRGLQLLFYSVGIGQISSEVPQNLSASRPQDRQFILSSKKLLLSDSGFYLCAWSAGLATDTQYFGPGTRLTVL.

This sequence joins TRBV7-9 and TRBJ2-2, with 9 bases aligning to TRBD1. The J segment lost 4 bases and the V segment lost 1 base, leaving 1 base of the junction unmatched. The CDR3 covers 15 residues. Germline CDR1 SEHNR, CDR2 FQNEAQ (reference sequence). The CDR3 reads CASSLVGQGTGELFF. In DNA, the CDR3 is TGTGCCAGCAGCTTAGTGGGACAGGGCACCGGGGAGCTGTTTTTT.

This sequence joins TRBV4-1 and TRBJ2-2; D gene uncertain. Per the germline V gene, CDR1 is MGHRA and CDR2 is YSYEKL. V gave up 3 bases and J gave up 5 bases, with 10 bases separating them. The CDR3 spans 14 residues. CDR3 nucleotide sequence: TGCGCCAGCAGCCATATCTTTAAGACCGGGGAGCTGTTTTTT. Translated: CASSHIFKTGELFF.

J is TRBJ1-2 and V is TRBV29-1; D is unclear. CDR3 length equals 11 residues. CDR1 and CDR2 from the germline V gene are SQVTM and ANQGSEA. Trimming removed 7 bases at V and 7 bases at J, with 13 bases between. The DNA for the CDR3 is TGCAGCGCAAGACCGTCGGGTGGCTACACCTTC. Translated: CSARPSGGYTF.

The gene calls are TRBV19 and TRBJ2-3, with 13 bases lining up with TRBD2. Germline trimming cut 4 bases from V and 1 base from J; bases unmatched to any gene: 14. The germline CDR1 and CDR2 sequences are LNHDA and SQIVND (reference sequence). There are 20 residues in the CDR3. The CDR3 region has the DNA TGTGCCAGTAGTACCGGACTAGCGGGAGTATACATTCAAGGCACAGATACGCAGTATTTT. Its protein product is CASSTGLAGVYIQGTDTQYF.

The gene calls are TRBV3-1 (or the pseudogene TRBV3-2) and TRBJ1-2; D gene unclear. Trimming removed 2 bases from V and 3 bases from J, with 4 bases in between. This CDR3 contains 12 residues. Germline CDR1 LGHDT, CDR2 YNNKEL (reference sequence). CDR3 nucleotide sequence: TGTGCCAGCAGCCAACCTCACTATGGCTACACCTTC. This sequence encodes CASSQPHYGYTF.

The chain recombines TRBV6-5 with TRBJ1-2, with no clear D. The CDR3 has 13 amino acids. V lost 6 bases and J lost 1, with 9 bases in between. Germline assignment: CDR1 MNHEY and CDR2 SVGAGI. CDR3 region: CASRLRVNYGYTF. In nucleotides, the CDR3 is TGTGCCAGCAGACTAAGAGTTAACTATGGCTACACCTTC.

The chain joins TRBV5-6 to TRBJ1-2; the D gene is possibly TRBD1 (6 bases). CDR3 size: 14 residues. The germline gives CDR1 SGHDT, CDR2 YYEEEE. The V gene lost 0 bases and the J gene lost 8 bases, with 14 bases spanning the gap. CDR3 amino acids: CASSLGTDSWGYTF. The DNA for the CDR3 is TGTGCCAGCAGCTTGGGGACGGACAGTTGGGGCTACACCTTC.

This chain uses TRBV3-1 (or the pseudogene TRBV3-2) with TRBJ1-1; no firm D call. The CDR3 covers 13 residues. Trimming left V 4 bases short and J 3 bases short, with 9 bases between. Looked up from germline, CDR1 is LGHDT and CDR2 is YNNKEL (reference sequence). Here the CDR3 DNA reads TGTGCCAGCAGCCCGGGCCGATACACTGAAGCTTTCTTT. It codes for CASSPGRYTEAFF.

The V and J genes are TRBV21-1 and TRBJ1-2; the table assigns TRBD1, which was not confirmed against the DNA. TRBV21-1 is an annotated pseudogene. CDR3 length: 14 residues. In DNA form, the CDR3 reads TGTGCCAGCAGCGCCATGGACAGGGACTATGGCTACACCTTC. Encoded protein: CASSAMDRDYGYTF.

CDR3 residues: CASSLAGDNEQFF. DNA of the CDR3: TGTGCCAGCTCACTAGCGGGGGACAATGAGCAGTTCTTC. This rearrangement joins TRBV18 to TRBJ2-1, with 9 bases that match TRBD2. The CDR3 is made up of 13 amino acids. J lost 5 bases, V lost 4 bases, and 0 bases had no gene match. Germline assignment: CDR1 KGHSH and CDR2 LQKENI.

The chain joins TRBV29-1 to TRBJ1-1; 8 bases align to TRBD1. Germline CDR1 is SQVTM and CDR2 is ANQGSEA. This CDR3 region has 14 residues. Trimming took 4 bases from V and 4 from J; bases not matched to a gene: 8. In nucleotides, the CDR3 is TGCAGCGTTGCCCGGGGACAGGCGACCACTGAAGCTTTCTTT. Protein: CSVARGQATTEAFF.

The chain links TRBV3-1 (or the pseudogene TRBV3-2) to TRBJ1-1; 8 bases are a match to TRBD1. The CDR3 covers 15 residues. In germline, CDR1 is LGHDT, CDR2 YNNKEL (reference sequence). J was trimmed by 5 bases and V by 4 bases; bases with no gene match: 9. This chain's CDR3 is CASSRETGGDTEAFF. CDR3 in DNA: TGTGCCAGCAGCCGAGAAACAGGGGGAGATACTGAAGCTTTCTTT.

The rearrangement uses TRBV19 and TRBJ2-2; a weak D match, TRBD2 (6 bases). The germline V gene has CDR1 LNHDA and CDR2 SQIVND (reference sequence). The V gene lost 3 bases and the J gene lost 6 bases, with 11 bases spanning the gap. The CDR3 is 14 residues long. The CDR3: CASSIGGVAGELFF. CDR3 sequence (DNA): TGTGCCAGTAGTATCGGCGGGGTTGCCGGGGAGCTGTTTTTT. Using reference TRBV19 and TRBJ2-2 for the parts outside the CDR3, the full variable domain is DGGITQSPKYLFRKEGQNVTLSCEQNLNHDAMYWYRQDPGQGLRLIYYSQIVNDFQKGDIAEGYSVSREKKESFPLTVTSAQKNPTAFYLCASSIGGVAGELFFGEGSRLTVL.

The chain links TRBV10-1 to TRBJ1-2, with 11 bases aligning to TRBD1. V was clipped by 5 bases and J by 4 bases; unmatched bases: 3. The germline gives CDR1 WNHNN, CDR2 SYGVQD (reference sequence). This CDR3 region has 14 residues. The DNA for the CDR3 is TGCGCCAGCAGTACCGGGACAGGGGGCTATGGCTACACCTTC. This gives the protein CASSTGTGGYGYTF.

The genes are TRBV6-1 and TRBJ1-1; D might be TRBD1 (6 bases). Germline V CDR1 and CDR2: MNHNS, SASEGT. This CDR3 comprises 15 residues. V was shortened by 2 bases and J by 1 base, with 11 bases between the two germline ends. CDR3 bases: TGTGCCAGCAGTGAAAATACAGGGTGGAACACTGAAGCTTTCTTT. Amino acid sequence: CASSENTGWNTEAFF.

V is TRBV19 and J is TRBJ1-2, with a possible D match to TRBD1 (5 bases). The germline gives CDR1 LNHDA, CDR2 SQIVND (reference sequence). V was pared by 2 bases and J by 8 bases, with 12 bases between. This CDR3 is built from 13 residues. The chain's CDR3 is CASSILGREGYTF. The CDR3 bases are TGTGCCAGTAGTATACTTGGCAGGGAAGGCTACACCTTC.